Presented here are 27 T cell receptor beta chains from one specimen sequenced in a study of T cell repertoires in cytomegalovirus infection. TCRdb re-derived calls from the reads in MiXCR, one entry per CDR3 protein. The sample yields about 500,000 distinct CDR3 sequences, roughly a third seen once. No cognate antigen is known for these TCRs. The input for sequencing was cultured PBMCs, taken from culture after CMV antigen stimulation. The receptor set was obtained from a human donor in good health (CMV status not recorded). Some clones in this sample may be carry-over from other donors' samples.

This clonotype was counted between two and nine times. CDR3 nucleotide sequence: TGTGCCAGCTCACTCATGACCGTGGGACAGGAAGAGACCCAGTACTTC. This encodes CASSLMTVGQEETQYF. V is TRBV18 and J is TRBJ2-5, with 8 bases lining up with TRBD1. This CDR3 has 16 residues. V gave up 4 bases and J gave up 3 bases; unmatched junction bases: 10. The germline CDR1 and CDR2 sequences are KGHSH and LQKENI. Based on the CDR3 plus reference TRBV18 and TRBJ2-5, the full variable domain is NAGVMQNPRHLVRRRGQEARLRCSPMKGHSHVYWYRQLPEEGLKFMVYLQKENIIDESGMPKERFSAEFPKEGPSILRIQQVVRGDSAAYFCASSLMTVGQEETQYFGPGTRLLVL.

The genes are TRBV12-3 or TRBV12-4 and TRBJ2-1; the D gene is possibly TRBD2 (6 bases). The CDR3 extends over 20 amino acids. The V gene lost 5 bases and the J gene lost 0 bases, with 26 bases spanning the gap. The CDR3 region is CASSPPSLASVQSSYNEQFF. In DNA form, the CDR3 reads TGTGCCAGCAGTCCCCCCTCCTTGGCTAGCGTCCAAAGCTCCTACAATGAGCAGTTCTTC.

The chain combines TRBV11-2 with TRBJ1-5; D might be TRBD1 (5 bases). CDR3 length: 16 amino acids. In germline, CDR1 is SGHAT, CDR2 FQNNGV. V was trimmed by 5 bases and J by 2 bases, leaving 16 bases between them. CDR3 in DNA: TGTGCCAGCAGCCAGAACTTTTTACAGGGCAATCAGCCCCAGCATTTT. This codes for CASSQNFLQGNQPQHF.

V usage is TRBV4-3 and J usage is TRBJ2-7; D is unresolved. Germline V CDR1 and CDR2: LGHNA, YSLEER. The V and J ends lost 1 base and 4 bases respectively, with 20 bases between them. This CDR3 has 17 amino acids. The CDR3 coding sequence is TGCGCCAGCAGCCAAGTATCTTTTCGCGGCCTTCCATACGAGCAGTACGTC. This translates into CASSQVSFRGLPYEQYV.

This clonotype showed up just a few times. This sequence joins TRBV7-2 and TRBJ2-4, with 11 bases matching TRBD2. V shed 3 bases, J shed 0 bases, and the junction held 10 bases outside the gene matches. The CDR3 runs to 19 residues. CDR1 and CDR2 (germline): SGHTA, FQGNSA. CDR3 protein: CASSFRGLAGSLAKNIQYF. For the CDR3, the DNA is TGTGCCAGCAGCTTTCGCGGACTAGCGGGCTCACTAGCCAAAAACATTCAGTACTTC.

The table lists this clonotype with a count of one. V gene TRBV7-2 combines with J gene TRBJ2-1; D possibly corresponds to TRBD2 (6 bases). Germline CDR1 SGHTA, CDR2 FQGNSA. The CDR3 is 14 residues long. V lost 4 bases and J 4 bases, leaving 11 bases between the germline ends. The CDR3 loop reads CASSWDWSYNEQFF. The CDR3, as DNA: TGTGCCAGCAGCTGGGACTGGTCGTACAATGAGCAGTTCTTC.

The chain recombines TRBV6-1 with TRBJ1-1; possible D gene TRBD1, 6 bases. Trimming took off 7 bases at V and 4 bases at J, with 13 bases between the two ends. The CDR3 has 13 residues. From germline, CDR1 is MNHNS and CDR2 SASEGT. The CDR3 spells CASKRGGATEAFF. In nucleotides, the CDR3 is TGTGCCAGCAAACGAGGGGGGGCCACTGAAGCTTTCTTT.

This chain joins TRBV6-5 and TRBJ2-1; 13 nucleotides match TRBD2. This CDR3 region has 15 residues. Germline V CDR1 and CDR2: MNHEY, SVGAGI. The J segment lost 10 bases and the V segment lost 5 bases, leaving 8 bases of the junction unmatched. CDR3 bases: TGTGCCAGCAGTGTCGGACTAGCGGGAGTACAAGAGCAGTTCTTC. This codes for CASSVGLAGVQEQFF.

This CDR3 is CASSQGGLREYYNEQFF. As DNA, the CDR3 is TGCGCCAGCAGCCAAGGCGGTCTGCGGGAGTACTACAATGAGCAGTTCTTC. J is TRBJ2-1 and V is TRBV4-1; 7 positions agree with TRBD2. J was trimmed by 3 bases and V by 1 base; bases with no gene match: 9. Germline loops: CDR1 MGHRA, CDR2 YSYEKL. The CDR3 has 17 amino acids.

The chain links TRBV19 to TRBJ1-4; no clear D. CDR1 LNHDA and CDR2 SQIVND come from the germline V gene (reference sequence). The CDR3 totals 14 residues. V lost 3 bases to trimming and J lost 0 bases, with 5 bases between them. The CDR3 DNA is TGTGCCAGTAGTATGAAGGCAACTAATGAAAAACTGTTTTTT. Residues: CASSMKATNEKLFF.

This clonotype was observed a few times. The rearrangement joins TRBV7-2 to TRBJ2-6; 10 nucleotides align to TRBD2. The junction had 11 bases not matched to a gene; V was cut back by 5 bases and J by 1 base. The germline V gene has CDR1 SGHTA and CDR2 FQGNSA. The CDR3 contains 19 residues. CDR3 sequence (DNA): TGTGCCAGCAGCCCCTTAGCGGGAGGAGGGGCGTCTGGGGCCAACGTCCTGACTTTC. Translating it yields CASSPLAGGGASGANVLTF. Combining the CDR3 with reference TRBV7-2 and TRBJ2-6 gives the whole variable domain GAGVSQSPSNKVTEKGKDVELRCDPISGHTALYWYRQSLGQGLEFLIYFQGNSAPDKSGLPSDRFSAERTGGSVSTLTIQRTQQEDSAVYLCASSPLAGGGASGANVLTFGAGSRLTVL.

This chain uses TRBV24-1 with TRBJ1-2, with D perhaps matching TRBD1 (6 bases). The CDR3 length is 13 residues. The V end lost 4 bases, the J end lost 3 bases, and 8 bases lay between the germline ends. In germline, CDR1 is KGHDR, CDR2 SFDVKD. CDR3 in DNA: TGTGCCACCAGTGACTACAGGGACTATGGCTACACCTTC. This gives the protein CATSDYRDYGYTF.

This chain joins TRBV27 and TRBJ2-7, with TRBD1 matching over 7 bases. Germline lookup yields CDR1 MNHEY and CDR2 SMNVEV (reference sequence). CDR3 size: 13 residues. The junction had 3 bases not matched to a gene; V was cut back by 4 bases and J by 3 bases. CDR3 DNA sequence: TGTGCCAGCAGTTCGGGACAGAACTACGAGCAGTACTTC. Its protein is CASSSGQNYEQYF.

This rearrangement joins TRBV6-5 to TRBJ2-7; 7 positions agree with TRBD1. CDR3 length: 15 amino acids. Germline-derived CDR1 and CDR2 are MNHEY and SVGAGI. Germline trimming cut 6 bases from V and 3 bases from J; bases unmatched to any gene: 11. CDR3 sequence: CASRTGAQSFYEQYF. The CDR3 nucleotides are TGTGCCAGCAGAACAGGGGCACAATCCTTCTACGAGCAGTACTTC.

In this sample, this clonotype turned up a few times. The chain combines TRBV4-3 with TRBJ2-1; TRBD2 aligns across 12 bases. CDR3 length equals 20 residues. V lost 0 bases, J lost 2 bases, and 11 bases stayed unmatched. Germline V gene sequence: CDR1 LGHNA, CDR2 YSLEER. The CDR3: CASSQDAGTSGSRAYNEQFF. CDR3 DNA sequence: TGCGCCAGCAGCCAAGATGCCGGGACTAGCGGGTCACGAGCCTACAATGAGCAGTTCTTC.

This clonotype was detected only a few times. The CDR3 DNA sequence: TGTGCCAGCAGTTACAGTCATAGCCAAGAGACCCAGTACTTC. This gives the protein CASSYSHSQETQYF. The chain is built from TRBV6-6 and TRBJ2-5; no firm D call. CDR3 length: 14 amino acids. Trimming left V 2 bases short and J 1 base short, with 8 bases between. CDR1 and CDR2 (germline): MNHNY, SVGAGI (reference sequence).

V gene TRBV7-6 combines with J gene TRBJ2-1; TRBD2 is a possible D gene (6 bases). CDR1 SGHVS and CDR2 FNYEAQ come from the germline V gene. This CDR3 is built from 15 residues. The V gene lost 2 bases and the J gene lost 5 bases, with 13 bases spanning the gap. DNA for the CDR3: TGTGCCAGCAGCTTATTCGTGGGAGGTGACAATGAGCAGTTCTTC. Its protein is CASSLFVGGDNEQFF.

The V call is TRBV4-1, the J call TRBJ2-1; either TRBD1 or TRBD2 may fit D (5 bases each). CDR3 length equals 17 residues. In germline, CDR1 is MGHRA, CDR2 YSYEKL. V gave up 4 bases and J gave up 8 bases, with 24 bases separating them. The DNA for the CDR3 is TGCGCCAGCAGCCCAAGTTCGTCCAGGAGCGGACAATATGAGCAGTTCTTC. Translating gives CASSPSSSRSGQYEQFF.

The genes are TRBV9 and TRBJ2-5; D might be TRBD2 (6 bases). Germline assignment: CDR1 SGDLS and CDR2 YYNGEE. This CDR3 region has 14 residues. The V gene lost 5 bases and the J gene lost 5 bases, with 16 bases spanning the gap. CDR3 bases: TGTGCCAGCAGTCGTCTCGGGGGACTCGAGACCCAGTACTTC. This sequence encodes CASSRLGGLETQYF.

Only a few counts were recorded for this clonotype. The CDR3, as DNA: TGTGCCAGCAGTTACTCGATGCAACGGGGATGGACTGAAGCTTTCTTT. This gives the protein CASSYSMQRGWTEAFF. The chain couples TRBV6-5 to TRBJ1-1; D is ambiguous. The V gene lost 0 bases and the J gene lost 5 bases, with 16 bases spanning the gap. Germline CDR1 MNHEY, CDR2 SVGAGI. This CDR3 is 16 amino acids long.

About this clonotype itself: One junction end does not reproduce the germline sequence, and a read error may be involved. This chain uses TRBV19 with TRBJ2-1; 11 bases are shared with TRBD2. The germline gives CDR1 LNHDA, CDR2 SQIVND (reference sequence). The CDR3 is 20 residues long. The CDR3 reads CTSSIDWPSGRRVWINEQFF. CDR3 DNA: TGTACCAGTAGTATAGACTGGCCTAGCGGGAGGCGAGTGTGGATCAATGAGCAGTTCTTC.

This clonotype was seen a few times. The chain is built from TRBV6-2 or TRBV6-3 and TRBJ1-2; D possibly corresponds to TRBD1 (6 bases). The V gene lost 4 bases and the J gene lost 2 bases, with 17 bases spanning the gap. The CDR3 is made up of 16 amino acids. Germline values: CDR1 MNHEY, CDR2 SVGEGT. The CDR3 sequence: CASSSTGTRANYGYTF. The CDR3, as DNA: TGTGCCAGCAGTTCCACCGGGACACGAGCCAACTATGGCTACACCTTC.

There are a few counts of this clonotype. The genes are TRBV6-1 and TRBJ1-2, with D perhaps TRBD1 (6 bases). The V gene's germline CDR1 is MNHNS and CDR2 SASEGT. Trimming removed 3 bases from V and 4 bases from J, with 12 bases in between. The CDR3 loop spans 14 amino acids. The CDR3 loop is CASSELDSSYGYTF. CDR3 coding DNA: TGTGCCAGCAGTGAGTTGGACAGCAGCTATGGCTACACCTTC.

This chain joins TRBV7-3 and TRBJ2-7; 7 positions agree with TRBD1. The CDR3 totals 13 residues. Germline V gives CDR1 SGHTA, CDR2 FQGTGA. Trimming took 3 bases from V and 6 from J; bases not matched to a gene: 5. CDR3 sequence reads: CASSFGQDAEQYF. CDR3 sequence (DNA): TGTGCCAGCAGCTTCGGACAGGATGCCGAGCAGTACTTC.

This clonotype has only a few counts. The chain links TRBV25-1 to TRBJ1-2, with D maybe TRBD1 (5 bases). V was shortened by 4 bases and J by 7 bases, with 28 bases between the two germline ends. Germline-derived CDR1 and CDR2 are MGHDK and SYGVNS. This CDR3 contains 18 residues. The CDR3 loop is CASSAKRSSGGWVTGYTF. Here the CDR3 DNA reads TGTGCCAGCAGTGCCAAACGCAGCTCGGGGGGGTGGGTGACTGGCTACACCTTC.

Written as DNA, the CDR3 is TGCAGCGTTGTTACGGCAGTAATATACAATGAGCAGTTCTTC. As protein: CSVVTAVIYNEQFF. The V gene is TRBV29-1, the J gene TRBJ2-1; D uncertain. CDR1 is SQVTM and CDR2 is ANQGSEA in the germline V gene. The CDR3 consists of 14 residues. V lost 4 bases to trimming and J lost 4 bases, with 14 bases between them.

Notes on this clonotype: The junction differs from germline at one of its ends, possibly a read error. The rearrangement uses TRBV7-6 and TRBJ2-3; tentative D call: TRBD1 (5 bases). This CDR3 spans 15 amino acids. Germline V gene sequence: CDR1 SGHVS, CDR2 FNYEAQ. The CDR3 protein is CASSLDKGPTDTQYF. The CDR3 DNA reads TGTGCTAGCAGCTTAGACAAGGGGCCCACAGATACGCAGTATTTT.